This TCR beta chain was sequenced during a study of blood T cell repertoires in COVID-19. Overall study context: COVID-19 samples, acute and convalescent, were from the United States, Italy and Spain.

Participants were aged about 18 to 89 years from about two dozen US areas. Self-reported history from a screening survey and questionnaire set each donor's cohort. V lost 3 bases and J 2 bases, leaving 10 bases between the germline ends. The germline V gene encodes CDR1 MNHNS and CDR2 SASEGT. This CDR3 has 14 residues. Methods used by the authors: Reference gene primer amplification gave estimated nucleated cell counts. The protocol was immunoSEQ multiplex PCR, while the TCRdb copy is restricted to in-frame clones and leaves out a portion. Clonal size and the V and J genes are those of that table, whereas D and trimming came from the DNA. The sample includes some 190,000 clones, approximately 89% of them seen just once.

The clonotype comes from a woman aged 40 to 50 with acute COVID-19. The genes are TRBV6-1 and TRBJ1-2; no definite D call. The source material was PBMCs or T cells enriched from blood (not recorded which). CDR3 in amino acids: CASSESPGNYGYTF. The DNA of the CDR3 is TGTGCCAGCAGTGAGTCCCCGGGGAACTATGGCTACACCTTC.